The TCR beta chain described here comes from a study of blood T cell repertoires in COVID-19 (dated by TCRdb to 2020 to 2021). About the study as a whole: Samples from collaborators originated in the United States, Italy and Spain and spanned both the acute and convalescent phases of COVID-19. The prospective study material was composed of cDNA or gDNA derived from T cells, B-cell-depleted T cells, or PBMCs. Deeply sampled blood TCRbeta repertoires from subjects exposed to, actively infected with, or recovered from COVID-19 were included in the dataset. A freely available public database, intended as a resource for researchers studying the immune response to SARS-CoV-2, is where the repertoires were released. The samples were drawn from the first 160 participants of the ongoing ImmuneRACE study and from 1,254 subjects provided by 6 global collaborators. Sample metadata almost always included a de-identified subject ID, COVID-19 status, age in years and sex. Where available, HLA class I and class II types were obtained from metadata supplied by the sample provider rather than from assay-based typing. The paper as a whole reports these results and caveats: Clinical and demographic metadata were provided uncurated, with the amount varying by source and participant.

Collaborating institutions collected whole blood in K2EDTA tubes following their own protocols. For TCRbeta analysis, collaborators shipped samples as frozen whole blood, isolated PBMCs, or DNA extracted from either of those sample types. TCRbeta CDR3 regions were amplified from genomic DNA by means of the immunoSEQ Assay, a bias-controlled multiplex PCR. As for the original processing: Within the assay, amplification of reference gene primers was used to estimate how many nucleated cells each sample contained. Sequence reads were collapsed and filtered to measure the absolute abundance of every unique TCRbeta CDR3 rearrangement. For each sample, productive Simpson clonality was calculated as the square root of Simpson's diversity index over productive rearrangements. This is the immuneACCESS table as TCRdb keeps it, with only in-frame sequences that have V and J called. A part of the clones is gone; compared with another copy, unresolved V genes explain less than half, and the rest is unexplained. V, J and clone size were drawn from that table, and D and trimming were deduced from the DNA. For this sample there are nearly 110,000 clones; about four fifths appear just once. The ten largest clones add up to more than 13% of the sample.

About this clone: Its antigen target is currently unknown. Per-nucleotide qualities are absent, and no much larger clonotype sits a single base away.

Sequencing input: peripheral blood. This TCR came from an older woman with acute or convalescent COVID-19.

The nucleotide sequence reads as follows: TGTGCCAGCCGCACTAGCGGGGGCTCTGGGGCCAACGTCCTGACTTTC. Translated, this gives CASRTSGGSGANVLTF. Rearrangement joined TRBV7-8 to TRBJ2-6; 11 junctional bases match TRBD2. The cysteine opens and the phenylalanine closes a CDR3 of 16 amino acids. Here the CDR3 DNA is all that survives: 48 bases in frame from base 1. CDR1 and CDR2 are read off the germline V gene as SGHVS and FQNEAQ. At the junction V is shortened by 8 bases and J by 0 bases; bases outside the gene matches: 3.